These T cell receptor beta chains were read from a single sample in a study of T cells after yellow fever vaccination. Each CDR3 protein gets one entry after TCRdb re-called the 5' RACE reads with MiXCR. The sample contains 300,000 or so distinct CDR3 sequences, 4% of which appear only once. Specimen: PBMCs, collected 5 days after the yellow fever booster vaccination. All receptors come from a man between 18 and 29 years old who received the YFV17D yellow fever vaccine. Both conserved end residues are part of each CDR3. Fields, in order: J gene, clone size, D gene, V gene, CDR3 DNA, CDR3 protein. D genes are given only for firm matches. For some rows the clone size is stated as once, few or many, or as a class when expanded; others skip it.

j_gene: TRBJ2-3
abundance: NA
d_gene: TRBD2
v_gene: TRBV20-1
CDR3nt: TGCAGTGCTAGGGGACTAGCGGGGTCAATGGATACGCAGTATTTT
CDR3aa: CSARGLAGSMDTQYF

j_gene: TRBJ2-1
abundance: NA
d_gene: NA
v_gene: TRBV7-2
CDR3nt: TGTGCCAGCAGAAACCGGGACTTCCCCTACAATGAGCAGTTCTTC
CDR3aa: CASRNRDFPYNEQFF

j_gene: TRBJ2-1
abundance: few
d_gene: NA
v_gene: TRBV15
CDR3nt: TGTGCCACCAGCAGACCCCGGGGGGCCATCTACAATGAGCAGTTCTTC
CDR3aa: CATSRPRGAIYNEQFF

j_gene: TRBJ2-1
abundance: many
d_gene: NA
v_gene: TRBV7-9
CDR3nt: TGTGCCAGCAGCTTAGGCGCGGATGAGCAGTTCTTC
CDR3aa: CASSLGADEQFF

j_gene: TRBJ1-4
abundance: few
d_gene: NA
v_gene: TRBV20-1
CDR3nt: TGCAGTGCAGCGGCTGACGGCCATAATGAAAAACTGTTTTTT
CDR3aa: CSAAADGHNEKLFF

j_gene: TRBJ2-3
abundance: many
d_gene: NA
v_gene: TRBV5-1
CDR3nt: TGCGCCAGCAGCTTCTTAGGGTATGGGACAGATACGCAGTATTTT
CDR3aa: CASSFLGYGTDTQYF

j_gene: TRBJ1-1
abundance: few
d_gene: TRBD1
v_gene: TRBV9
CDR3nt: TGTGCCAGCAGCCCTAGGGGGCGAGGTGAAGCTTTCTTT
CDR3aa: CASSPRGRGEAFF

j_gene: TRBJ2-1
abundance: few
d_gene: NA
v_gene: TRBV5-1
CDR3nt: TGCGCCAGCAGCTTTACAGACGGGTCCTACAATGAGCAGTTCTTC
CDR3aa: CASSFTDGSYNEQFF

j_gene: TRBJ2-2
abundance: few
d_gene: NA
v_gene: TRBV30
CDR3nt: TGTGCCTGGAGTGGAGTAGGGGAGCTGTTTTTT
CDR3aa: CAWSGVGELFF

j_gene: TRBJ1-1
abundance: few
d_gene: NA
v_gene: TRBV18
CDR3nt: TGTGCCAGCTCACCAGAGTTCACTGAAGCTTTCTTT
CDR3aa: CASSPEFTEAFF

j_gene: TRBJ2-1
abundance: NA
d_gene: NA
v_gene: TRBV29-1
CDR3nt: TGCAGCGTTGGAGGCGGACCGACCCCCAATGAGCAGTTCTTC
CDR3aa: CSVGGGPTPNEQFF

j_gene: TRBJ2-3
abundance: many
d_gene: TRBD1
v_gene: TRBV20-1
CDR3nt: TGCAGTGCTACCGGACAGGGGAGCACAGATACGCAGTATTTT
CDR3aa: CSATGQGSTDTQYF

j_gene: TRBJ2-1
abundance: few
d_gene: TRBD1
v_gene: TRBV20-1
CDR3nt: TGCAGCGAAGGGGGCATCTCCTACAATGAGCAGTTCTTC
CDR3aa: CSEGGISYNEQFF

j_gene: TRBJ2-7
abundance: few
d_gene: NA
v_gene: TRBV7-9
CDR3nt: TGTGCCAGCAGCTTAATGGGGGGATCGGGCGAGCAGTACTTC
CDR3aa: CASSLMGGSGEQYF

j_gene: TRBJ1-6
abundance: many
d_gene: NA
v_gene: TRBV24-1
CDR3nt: TGTGCCACCAGTGAGAGGGATTCACCCCTCCACTTT
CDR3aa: CATSERDSPLHF

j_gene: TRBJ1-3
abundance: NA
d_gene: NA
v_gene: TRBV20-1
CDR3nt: TGCAGTGCTACAAACGGAAACACCATATATTTT
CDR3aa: CSATNGNTIYF